This T cell receptor (beta chain) stems from a study of blood T cells in healthy people across ages. Study as a whole: About one barcoded beta molecule per two T cells was the capture yield of template switching. Whole-study findings and limits: Both higher diversity and more naive CD4+ cells marked long-lived donors when set against aged donors.

In the case of this clonotype: The antigen remains undetermined.

Alongside a J-beta primer mix, a sample-barcoded 5' primer served in a second PCR lasting 7 to 11 cycles. A template-switch adaptor that had 12 random nucleotides put a tag on each cDNA molecule. From the 5' RACE reads, TCRdb called clonotypes with MiXCR, one entry per CDR3 protein. Among 250,000 to 300,000 distinct CDR3 sequences listed, around 29% were seen once. The source of this sequence is a woman aged 70-85 years in good health. The sample was blood.

CDR3 bases: TGTGCCAGCAACATACAGGGGGCGGGTAAGCCCCAGCATTTT. It translates to CASNIQGAGKPQHF. This chain links TRBV6-2 or TRBV6-3 with TRBJ1-5, with 9 bases fitting TRBD1. J lost 8 bases, V lost 7 bases, and 9 bases had no gene match. Germline CDR1 reads MNHEY; CDR2 reads SVGEGT. The CDR3 is 14 amino acids.